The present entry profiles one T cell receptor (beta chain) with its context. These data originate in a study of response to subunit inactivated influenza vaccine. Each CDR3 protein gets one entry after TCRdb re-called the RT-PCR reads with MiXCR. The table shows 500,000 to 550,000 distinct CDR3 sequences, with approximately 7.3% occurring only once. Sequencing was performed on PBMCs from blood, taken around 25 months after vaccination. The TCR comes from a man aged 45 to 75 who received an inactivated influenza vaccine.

CDR3 DNA sequence: TGTGCCAGCAGCCAAGTACAGGGGATGAACACTGAAGCTTTCTTT. Translated, it gives CASSQVQGMNTEAFF. This chain connects TRBV4-2 to TRBJ1-1; TRBD1 matches 7 bases. The V gene end was trimmed by 1 base and the J gene end by 0 bases; junction bases not matched to a gene: 2. Germline loops: CDR1 LGHNA, CDR2 YNFKEQ. CDR3 length: 15 residues.